A single sample is the source of the 30 T cell receptor beta chains below, sequenced in a study of Graves' ophthalmopathy and Graves' hyperthyroidism. Investigators amplified TCR beta CDR3 regions from RNA transcripts. First-round RT-PCR employed HTBI primers, with a second-round multiplex PCR after it. TCRdb processed the multiplex PCR reads anew with MiXCR; each CDR3 protein has one entry. Of hundreds of thousands of distinct CDR3 sequences in the sample, over 40% were seen once. The sequencing input was peripheral blood. The receptors were sampled from an adult man with Graves' ophthalmopathy.

This clonotype has only a few counts. The genes are TRBV20-1 and TRBJ2-7; 8 nucleotides line up with TRBD1. Losses at the gene ends were 1 base for V and 5 bases for J; bases not matched to a gene: 7. CDR1 is DFQATT, CDR2 SNEGSKA, per germline (reference sequence). There are 14 residues in the CDR3. The CDR3 protein is CSARGRDRFDEQYF. The CDR3 nucleotides read TGCAGTGCTAGAGGGCGGGACAGGTTCGACGAGCAGTACTTC.

This clonotype was picked up many times. This chain connects TRBV5-1 to TRBJ2-7, with TRBD2 as a possible D gene (5 bases). CDR1 SGHRS and CDR2 YFSETQ come from the germline V gene. Deletions cut 1 base from V and 3 bases from J, with 11 bases between. The CDR3 sequence is 14 residues long. CDR3 in amino acids: CASSLREQIYEQYF. CDR3 DNA sequence: TGCGCCAGCAGCTTGAGGGAGCAGATCTACGAGCAGTACTTC.

This clonotype has at least ten counts. The rearrangement uses TRBV5-1 and TRBJ1-6; 7 nucleotides agree with TRBD1. The J segment lost 6 bases and the V segment lost 3 bases, leaving 6 bases of the junction unmatched. The CDR3 contains 15 residues. CDR1 is SGHRS, CDR2 YFSETQ, per germline. In DNA form, the CDR3 reads TGCGCCAGCAGCTCTGAGGGGGCAGGTAATTCACCCCTCCACTTT. Its protein product is CASSSEGAGNSPLHF.

For this clonotype: This may be a read error, as it is one base from a much larger clone. This sequence joins TRBV10-3 and TRBJ2-6; D might be TRBD1 (5 bases). Germline loops: CDR1 ENHRY, CDR2 SYGVKD. The CDR3 covers 16 residues. V was shortened by 8 bases and J by 4 bases, with 18 bases between the two germline ends. The DNA for the CDR3 is TGTGCCATCGGGGCCGGAGTGCGCTTAGGGGCCAACGTCCTGACTTTC. This encodes CAIGAGVRLGANVLTF.

This clonotype was counted only a few times. The chain recombines TRBV4-3 with TRBJ1-6; D call uncertain. V was trimmed by 0 bases and J by 1 base, leaving 16 bases between them. The CDR3 totals 19 residues. Germline-derived CDR1 and CDR2 are LGHNA and YSLEER. CDR3: CASSQEGWIAGSYNSPLHF. The DNA of the CDR3 is TGCGCCAGCAGCCAAGAGGGATGGATAGCGGGATCCTATAATTCACCCCTCCACTTT.

The genes are TRBV7-3 and TRBJ2-5; 11 bases fit TRBD1. The junction had 15 bases not matched to a gene; V was cut back by 5 bases and J by 4 bases. The CDR3 is made up of 18 amino acids. CDR1 is SGHTA, CDR2 FQGTGA, per germline. The CDR3 reads CASSGPPGQGDLGETQYF. CDR3 in DNA: TGTGCCAGCAGCGGACCCCCGGGACAGGGGGATCTTGGAGAGACCCAGTACTTC.

V is TRBV2 and J is TRBJ2-2; no clear D gene. With 6 bases removed from V and 5 bases from J, the gap between germline ends came to 10 bases. The CDR3 has 13 residues. Germline CDR1 reads SNHLY; CDR2 reads FYNNEI. The CDR3 reads CASSPQETGELFF. CDR3 nucleotide sequence: TGTGCCAGCAGCCCTCAAGAGACCGGGGAGCTGTTTTTT. The variable domain in full, with the rest retrieved from reference TRBV2 and TRBJ2-2, is EPEVTQTPSHQVTQMGQEVILRCVPISNHLYFYWYRQILGQKVEFLVSFYNNEISEKSEIFDDQFSVERPDGSNFTLKIRSTKLEDSAMYFCASSPQETGELFFGEGSRLTVL.

This clonotype came up many times. This chain's CDR3 is CSARMDRNTEAFF. DNA for the CDR3: TGCAGTGCTAGGATGGACAGGAACACTGAAGCTTTCTTT. This chain joins TRBV20-1 and TRBJ1-1, with D possibly matching TRBD1 (6 bases). CDR3 length equals 13 residues. The germline CDR1 and CDR2 sequences are DFQATT and SNEGSKA (reference sequence). The germline V and J ends were trimmed by 3 bases and 1 base, with 9 bases remaining between them.

The chain recombines TRBV12-3 or TRBV12-4 with TRBJ1-5; D remains ambiguous. The V end was cut by 4 bases, the J end by 7 bases, with 11 bases between. The CDR3 totals 13 residues. As DNA, the CDR3 is TGTGCCAGCAGTTACTTCAGCGGACAGCCCCAGCATTTT. Its translation is CASSYFSGQPQHF.

There are many counts of this clonotype. V is TRBV12-3 or TRBV12-4 and J is TRBJ1-2, with no clear D. V was cut by 6 bases and J by 8 bases, with 13 bases left in between. CDR3 length: 12 residues. CDR3 coding DNA: TGTGCCAGCAGACACCGGGAGATCGGCTACACCTTC. As protein: CASRHREIGYTF.

This clonotype was counted many times. The chain couples TRBV24-1 to TRBJ2-5; D uncertain. The CDR3 is 13 residues long. The germline V gene encodes CDR1 KGHDR and CDR2 SFDVKD. The V gene lost 4 bases and the J gene lost 4 bases, with 9 bases spanning the gap. CDR3 coding DNA: TGTGCCACCAGTGACCCGTACGGAGAGACCCAGTACTTC. Protein sequence: CATSDPYGETQYF.

This rearrangement joins TRBV29-1 to TRBJ1-2, with 9 bases that match TRBD1. The CDR3 is 15 amino acids. Per the germline V gene, CDR1 is SQVTM and CDR2 is ANQGSEA. V was pared by 3 bases and J by 6 bases, with 11 bases of the junction left unmatched. CDR3 nucleotides: TGCAGCGTTGAGGGCCGGGACAGGGAACTGGATGGCTACACCTTC. It yields the protein CSVEGRDRELDGYTF. The variable domain in full, with the rest retrieved from reference TRBV29-1 and TRBJ1-2, is SAVISQKPSRDICQRGTSLTIQCQVDSQVTMMFWYRQQPGQSLTLIATANQGSEATYESGFVIDKFPISRPNLTFSTLTVSNMSPEDSSIYLCSVEGRDRELDGYTFGSGTRLTVV.

The CDR3 bases are TGCAGCGTTCGCGGGACAGTCGAAAGGAACACCGGGGCCAACGTCCTGACTTTC. It specifies CSVRGTVERNTGANVLTF. The genes are TRBV29-1 and TRBJ2-6; possibly TRBD1 for D (7 bases). Germline CDR1 is SQVTM and CDR2 is ANQGSEA. V gave up 5 bases and J gave up 4 bases, with 24 bases separating them. The length of the CDR3 is 18 residues.

In this sample, this clonotype turned up many times. The V call is TRBV7-9, the J call TRBJ1-5; no reliable D call. This CDR3 has 16 amino acids. The germline CDR1 and CDR2 sequences are SEHNR and FQNEAQ (reference sequence). The ends were cut back, 5 bases at V and 3 bases at J, with 17 bases in the middle. The DNA for the CDR3 is TGTGCCAGCAGCACGGAGGCAGGAAGAACCAATCAGCCCCAGCATTTT. The encoded protein is CASSTEAGRTNQPQHF.

This clonotype was seen ten or more times. The chain is built from TRBV12-3 or TRBV12-4 and TRBJ2-7; a weak D match, TRBD2 (5 bases). Trimming removed 8 bases at V and 0 bases at J, with 14 bases between. The CDR3 contains 14 residues. The CDR3 sequence: CASSLSTSSYEQYF. CDR3 bases: TGTGCCAGCTCGTTGAGCACTAGCTCCTACGAGCAGTACTTC.

V is TRBV7-8 and J is TRBJ1-4, with TRBD1 as a possible D gene (6 bases). Deletions cut 5 bases from V and 8 bases from J, with 18 bases between. The CDR3 totals 15 residues. Germline CDR1 reads SGHVS; CDR2 reads FQNEAQ. CDR3 DNA sequence: TGTGCCAGCAGCGCAGGGGTTGGGGGCGACGAAAAACTGTTTTTT. It encodes CASSAGVGGDEKLFF.

This clonotype came up many times. This sequence joins TRBV9 and TRBJ1-2, with a possible D match to TRBD1 (5 bases). Trimming cost V 5 bases and J 2 bases, with 19 bases left between them. The germline V gene encodes CDR1 SGDLS and CDR2 YYNGEE. There are 16 residues in the CDR3. The CDR3 here is CASRWGLGTENYGYTF. DNA for the CDR3: TGTGCCAGCAGATGGGGTTTGGGGACTGAGAACTATGGCTACACCTTC.

This clonotype was observed a few times. The J gene is TRBJ1-6, the V gene TRBV3-1, with 7 bases fitting TRBD1. J gave up 11 bases and V 0 bases, and 10 bases lay outside the gene matches. Germline V gene lookup returns CDR1 LGHDT and CDR2 YNNKEL (reference sequence). The CDR3 is 16 residues long. CDR3 in amino acids: CASSQDMGQLMAPLHF. CDR3 coding DNA: TGTGCCAGCAGCCAAGATATGGGACAGTTGATGGCACCCCTCCACTTT.

This clonotype was recorded at least ten times. The chain couples TRBV25-1 to TRBJ2-7; D remains unclear. This CDR3 has 12 amino acids. V was cut by 2 bases and J by 3 bases, with 5 bases left in between. Germline CDR1 MGHDK, CDR2 SYGVNS. The CDR3 DNA is TGTGCCAGCAGTGAAAACAGCTACGAGCAGTACTTC. As protein: CASSENSYEQYF.

The chain joins TRBV7-2 to TRBJ2-5; 8 bases match TRBD2. CDR1 is SGHTA and CDR2 is FQGNSA in the germline V gene. With V trimmed by 5 bases and J by 5 bases, 13 bases remained unmatched. This CDR3 contains 16 residues. CDR3: CASSTGGRGARETQYF. The CDR3 DNA follows: TGTGCCAGCAGCACCGGAGGGCGGGGGGCCAGGGAGACCCAGTACTTC.

The table lists this clonotype with many counts. The rearrangement joins TRBV20-1 to TRBJ1-6; 7 nucleotides match TRBD1. V was clipped by 6 bases and J by 7 bases; unmatched bases: 9. The CDR3 is 14 residues long. Germline CDR1 DFQATT, CDR2 SNEGSKA (reference sequence). The CDR3 nucleotides read TGCAGTGCCCAGGGGTCACAGGGGAATTCACCCCTCCACTTT. Protein sequence: CSAQGSQGNSPLHF.

The CDR3 sequence: CASSQSGGPSYEQYF. CDR3 nucleotide sequence: TGCGCCAGCAGCCAATCCGGCGGTCCCAGTTACGAGCAGTACTTC. The chain uses TRBV4-1 and TRBJ2-7; D remains ambiguous. The ends were cut back, 2 bases at V and 4 bases at J, with 15 bases in the middle. The CDR3 is 15 residues long. CDR1 and CDR2 from the germline V gene are MGHRA and YSYEKL.

The V and J genes are TRBV29-1 and TRBJ1-1; unclear D gene. Germline values: CDR1 SQVTM, CDR2 ANQGSEA. This CDR3 contains 13 residues. For the CDR3, the DNA is TGCAGAGATCGCGGGAAGCTGAACACTGAAGCTTTCTTT. This gives the protein CRDRGKLNTEAFF.

The chain couples TRBV4-2 to TRBJ1-4; D call uncertain. V was shortened by 1 base and J by 3 bases, with 9 bases between the two germline ends. The length of the CDR3 is 15 residues. The germline gives CDR1 LGHNA, CDR2 YNFKEQ. The CDR3 loop reads CASSQGPPPNEKLFF. The CDR3 coding sequence is TGTGCCAGCAGCCAAGGTCCACCGCCTAATGAAAAACTGTTTTTT.

This clonotype appeared many times. The chain has TRBV5-1 and TRBJ1-6; 9 bases match TRBD1. This CDR3 is built from 13 residues. CDR1 SGHRS and CDR2 YFSETQ come from the germline V gene. Trimming at V came to 4 bases and at J to 13 bases, leaving 6 bases not matched to a gene. CDR3 sequence (DNA): TGCGCCAGCAGCCCGGACAGGGGTTTGCCCCTCCACTTT. Residues: CASSPDRGLPLHF.

The chain carries TRBV7-9 and TRBJ1-5, with D tentatively TRBD1 (5 bases). CDR1 is SEHNR and CDR2 is FQNEAQ in the germline V gene (reference sequence). Trimming shortened V by 2 bases and J by 5 bases, and 13 bases separated the two germline ends. The CDR3 has 15 amino acids. The CDR3 loop reads CASSLSGGTDQPQHF. In nucleotides, the CDR3 is TGTGCCAGCAGCTTATCCGGGGGGACGGATCAGCCCCAGCATTTT.

The rearrangement joins TRBV5-1 to TRBJ2-3; D is ambiguous. The CDR3 extends over 14 amino acids. V was trimmed by 4 bases and J by 0 bases, leaving 9 bases between them. The germline V gene has CDR1 SGHRS and CDR2 YFSETQ. The CDR3 coding sequence is TGCGCCAGCAGCAGGAGCCAGAGCACAGATACGCAGTATTTT. It encodes CASSRSQSTDTQYF.

This chain joins TRBV9 and TRBJ1-3, with 10 bases identical to TRBD1. Per the germline V gene, CDR1 is SGDLS and CDR2 is YYNGEE. After removal of 4 bases from V and 5 bases from J, the junction contained 9 bases not matched to a gene. The CDR3 runs 16 residues. CDR3 DNA sequence: TGTGCCAGCAGCCTAGCGGGGACAGGGGTTCGAAACACCATATATTTT. Translating gives CASSLAGTGVRNTIYF.

V is TRBV20-1 and J is TRBJ1-4; unclear D gene. The CDR3 is made up of 11 amino acids. V shed 1 base and J shed 11 bases, with 8 bases lying between them. Germline V lookup: CDR1 DFQATT, CDR2 SNEGSKA (reference sequence). The CDR3 here is CSARVGGKLFF. CDR3 DNA: TGCAGTGCTAGAGTGGGCGGGAAACTGTTTTTT.

The J gene is TRBJ1-5, the V gene TRBV24-1; D is unclear. The V gene lost 2 bases and the J gene lost 7 bases, with 11 bases spanning the gap. CDR1 and CDR2 from the germline V gene are KGHDR and SFDVKD. The CDR3 has 14 amino acids. CDR3 DNA sequence: TGTGCCACCAGTGATTCCAGTGGAGGACAGCCCCAGCATTTT. Translation gives CATSDSSGGQPQHF.